Included here is one T cell receptor (beta chain) sequence, with context. Its antigen is undetermined. One junction end does not reproduce the germline sequence, and a read error may be involved. A single record per CDR3 protein comes from TCRdb applying MiXCR to the RT-PCR reads. Of around 750,000 distinct CDR3 sequences listed, around 21% are singletons. The data derive from a study of response to subunit inactivated influenza vaccine. Points from the study as a whole: It was suggested by the authors that few new T cells are recruited by each seasonal influenza vaccination.

Germline CDR1 DFQATT, CDR2 SNEGSKA (reference sequence). The CDR3 runs 14 residues. Material: PBMCs from blood, obtained more than 4 days after vaccination. This chain connects TRBV20-1 to TRBJ2-1; a weak D match, TRBD1 (5 bases). This clonotype originated in a man between 50 and 59 years old who received an inactivated influenza vaccine. CDR3 region: CCASAIDRYNEQFF. The CDR3 nucleotides are TGCTGTGCTTCAGCAATAGACAGATACAATGAGCAGTTCTTC.